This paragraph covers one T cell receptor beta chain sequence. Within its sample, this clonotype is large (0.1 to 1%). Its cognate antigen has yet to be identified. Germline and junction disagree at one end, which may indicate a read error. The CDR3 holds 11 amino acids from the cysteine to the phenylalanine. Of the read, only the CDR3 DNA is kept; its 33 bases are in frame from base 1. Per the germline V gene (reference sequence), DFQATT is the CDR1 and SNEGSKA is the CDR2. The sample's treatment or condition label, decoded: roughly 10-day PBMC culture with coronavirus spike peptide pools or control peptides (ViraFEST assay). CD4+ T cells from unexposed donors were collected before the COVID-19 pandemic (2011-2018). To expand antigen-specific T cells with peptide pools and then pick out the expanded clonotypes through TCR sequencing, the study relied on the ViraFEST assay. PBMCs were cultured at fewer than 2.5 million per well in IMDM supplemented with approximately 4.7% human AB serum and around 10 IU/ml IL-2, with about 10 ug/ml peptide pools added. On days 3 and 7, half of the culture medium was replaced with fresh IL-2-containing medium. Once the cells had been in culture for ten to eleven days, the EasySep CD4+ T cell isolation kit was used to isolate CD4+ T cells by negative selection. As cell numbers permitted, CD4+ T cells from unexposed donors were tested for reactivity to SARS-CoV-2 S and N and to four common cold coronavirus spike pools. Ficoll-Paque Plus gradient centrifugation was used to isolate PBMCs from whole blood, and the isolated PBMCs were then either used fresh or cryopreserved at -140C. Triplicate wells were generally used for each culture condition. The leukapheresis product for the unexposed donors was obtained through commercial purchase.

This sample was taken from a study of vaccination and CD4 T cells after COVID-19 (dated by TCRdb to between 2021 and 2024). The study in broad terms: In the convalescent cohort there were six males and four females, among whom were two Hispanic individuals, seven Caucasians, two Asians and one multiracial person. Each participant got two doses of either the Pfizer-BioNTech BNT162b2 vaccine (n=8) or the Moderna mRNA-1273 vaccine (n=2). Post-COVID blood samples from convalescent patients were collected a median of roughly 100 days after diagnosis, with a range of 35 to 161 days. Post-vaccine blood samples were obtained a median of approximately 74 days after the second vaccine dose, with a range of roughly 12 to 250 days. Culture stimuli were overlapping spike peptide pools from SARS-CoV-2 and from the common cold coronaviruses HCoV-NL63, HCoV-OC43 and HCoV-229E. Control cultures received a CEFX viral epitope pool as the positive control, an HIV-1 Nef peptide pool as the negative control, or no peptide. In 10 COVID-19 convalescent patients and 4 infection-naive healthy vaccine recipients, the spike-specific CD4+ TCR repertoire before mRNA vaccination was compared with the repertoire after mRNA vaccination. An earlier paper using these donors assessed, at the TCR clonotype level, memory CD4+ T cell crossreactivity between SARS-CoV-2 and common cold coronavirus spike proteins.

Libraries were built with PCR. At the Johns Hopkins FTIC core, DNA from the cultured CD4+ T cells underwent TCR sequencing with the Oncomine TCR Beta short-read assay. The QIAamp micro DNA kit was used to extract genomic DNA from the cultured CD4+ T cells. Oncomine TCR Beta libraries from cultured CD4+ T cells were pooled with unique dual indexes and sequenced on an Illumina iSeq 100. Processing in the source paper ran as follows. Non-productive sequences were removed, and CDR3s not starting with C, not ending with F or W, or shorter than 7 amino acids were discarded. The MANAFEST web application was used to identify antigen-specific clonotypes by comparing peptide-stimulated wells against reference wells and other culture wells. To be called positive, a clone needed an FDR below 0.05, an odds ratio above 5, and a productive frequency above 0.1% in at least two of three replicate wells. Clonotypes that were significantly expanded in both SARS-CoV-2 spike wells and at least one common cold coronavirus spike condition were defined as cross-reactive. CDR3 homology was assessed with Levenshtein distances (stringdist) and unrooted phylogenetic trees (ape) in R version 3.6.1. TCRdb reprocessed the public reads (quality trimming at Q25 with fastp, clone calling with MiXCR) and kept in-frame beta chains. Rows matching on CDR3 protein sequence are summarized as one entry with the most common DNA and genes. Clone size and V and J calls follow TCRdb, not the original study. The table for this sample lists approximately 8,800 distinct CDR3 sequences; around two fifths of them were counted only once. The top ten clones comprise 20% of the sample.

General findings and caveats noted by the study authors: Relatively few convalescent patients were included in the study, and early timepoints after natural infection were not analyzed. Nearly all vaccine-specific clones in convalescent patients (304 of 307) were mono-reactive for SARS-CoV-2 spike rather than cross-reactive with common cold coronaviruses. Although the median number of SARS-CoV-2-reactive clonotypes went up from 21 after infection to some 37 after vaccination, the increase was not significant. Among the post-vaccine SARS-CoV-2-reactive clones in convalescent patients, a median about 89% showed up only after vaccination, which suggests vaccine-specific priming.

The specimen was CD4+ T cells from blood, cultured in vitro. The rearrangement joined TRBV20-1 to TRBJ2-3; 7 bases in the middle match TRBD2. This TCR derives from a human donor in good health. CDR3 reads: CRGVAGDTQYF. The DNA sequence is TGTCGGGGGGTAGCTGGAGATACGCAGTATTTT.